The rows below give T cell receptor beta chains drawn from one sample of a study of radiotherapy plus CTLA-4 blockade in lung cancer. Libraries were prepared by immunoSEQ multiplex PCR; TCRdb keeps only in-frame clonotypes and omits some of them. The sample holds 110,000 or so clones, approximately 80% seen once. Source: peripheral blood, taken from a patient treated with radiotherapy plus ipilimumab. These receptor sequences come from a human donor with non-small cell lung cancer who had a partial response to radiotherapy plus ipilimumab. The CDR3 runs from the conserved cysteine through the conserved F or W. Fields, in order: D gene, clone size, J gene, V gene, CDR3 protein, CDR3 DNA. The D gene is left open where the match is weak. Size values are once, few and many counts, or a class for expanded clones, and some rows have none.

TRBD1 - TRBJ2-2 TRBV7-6 CASTATGKNTGELFF TGTGCCAGCACCGCGACAGGGAAGAACACCGGGGAGCTGTTTTTT
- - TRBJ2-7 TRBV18 CASSPGQIISYEQYF TGTGCCAGCTCACCCGGACAGATAATCTCCTACGAGCAGTACTTC
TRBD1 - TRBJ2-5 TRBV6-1 CASSADREGETQYF TGTGCCAGCAGTGCGGACAGGGAAGGAGAGACCCAGTACTTC
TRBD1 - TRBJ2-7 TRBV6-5 CASRTGQSFYEQYF TGTGCCAGCAGAACGGGACAGTCATTCTACGAGCAGTACTTC
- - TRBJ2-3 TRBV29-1 CSGSPGVDTQYF TGCAGCGGCAGCCCCGGGGTCGATACGCAGTATTTT
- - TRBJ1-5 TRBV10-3 CAISESIQGSQPQHF TGTGCCATCAGTGAGTCGATTCAGGGGAGTCAGCCCCAGCATTTT
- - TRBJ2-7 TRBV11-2 CASSLLYEQYF TGTGCCAGCAGCTTATTATACGAGCAGTACTTC
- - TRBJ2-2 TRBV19 CASSTTGTPTGELFF TGTGCCAGTAGTACCACCGGGACACCAACCGGGGAGCTGTTTTTT
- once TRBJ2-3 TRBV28 CASSLAGLNTDTQYF TGTGCCAGCAGTTTGGCGGGACTGAACACAGATACGCAGTATTTT
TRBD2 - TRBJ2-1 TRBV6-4 CASSDGGDPHNEQFF TGTGCCAGCAGTGACGGGGGGGATCCGCACAATGAGCAGTTCTTC
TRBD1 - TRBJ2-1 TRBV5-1 CASGTGTYNEQFF TGCGCCAGCGGGACAGGGACCTACAATGAGCAGTTCTTC
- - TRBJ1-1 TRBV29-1 CSVQRVLNTEAFF TGCAGCGTTCAGAGGGTTTTGAACACTGAAGCTTTCTTT
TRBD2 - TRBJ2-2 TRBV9 CASSLLAGVGTGELFF TGTGCCAGCAGCTTACTAGCGGGAGTTGGAACCGGGGAGCTGTTTTTT
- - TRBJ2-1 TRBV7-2 CASSLARYEQFF TGTGCCAGCAGCTTAGCCAGGTATGAGCAGTTCTTC
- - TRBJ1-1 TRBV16 CASSRRTQVDTEAFF TGTGCCAGCAGCCGCAGGACACAGGTCGACACTGAAGCTTTCTTT
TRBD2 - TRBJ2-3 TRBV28 CASSFLTSSSTDTQYF TGTGCCAGCAGTTTCTTGACTAGCAGCTCCACAGATACGCAGTATTTT
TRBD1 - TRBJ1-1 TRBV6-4 CASSEQGVPNTEAFF TGTGCCAGCAGTGAACAGGGGGTCCCGAACACTGAAGCTTTCTTT
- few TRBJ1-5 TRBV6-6 CASRSVVGALIQPQHF TGTGCCAGCAGATCGGTAGTAGGGGCGCTAATTCAGCCCCAGCATTTT
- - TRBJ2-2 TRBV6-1 CASTDGGGELFF TGTGCCAGCACTGACGGCGGCGGGGAGCTGTTTTTT
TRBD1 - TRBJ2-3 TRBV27 CASTLKRGHSDTQYF TGTGCCAGCACCCTCAAGAGGGGGCATTCAGATACGCAGTATTTT
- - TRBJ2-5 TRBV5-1 CASSQGQLQETQYF TGCGCCAGCAGCCAAGGACAGCTTCAAGAGACCCAGTACTTC
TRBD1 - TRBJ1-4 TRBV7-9 CASSSDRGEEKLFF TGTGCCAGCAGCTCGGACAGGGGGGAGGAAAAACTGTTTTTT
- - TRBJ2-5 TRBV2 CASGTSQETQYF TGTGCCAGCGGTACAAGCCAAGAGACCCAGTACTTC
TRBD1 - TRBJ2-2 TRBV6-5 CASSNPTGYTGELFF TGTGCCAGCAGTAACCCGACAGGGTACACCGGGGAGCTGTTTTTT
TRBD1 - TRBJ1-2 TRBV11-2 CASRPSKTGAFYGYTF TGTGCCAGCAGACCTTCTAAGACAGGGGCATTCTATGGCTACACCTTC
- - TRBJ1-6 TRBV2 CASSDRLNNSPLHF TGTGCCAGCAGTGACAGACTAAATAATTCACCCCTCCACTTT
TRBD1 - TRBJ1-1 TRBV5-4 CASSSNRGRNTEAFF TGTGCCAGCAGTTCTAACAGGGGACGGAACACTGAAGCTTTCTTT
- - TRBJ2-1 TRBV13 CASSLGLGQYNEQFF TGTGCCAGCAGCTTAGGCCTGGGGCAGTACAATGAGCAGTTCTTC
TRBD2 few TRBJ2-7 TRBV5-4 CASSLQLAGVNEQYF TGTGCCAGCAGCTTGCAACTAGCGGGAGTGAACGAGCAGTACTTC
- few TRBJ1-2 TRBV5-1 CASSLVTGFGYTF TGCGCCAGCAGCTTGGTGACAGGCTTTGGCTACACCTTC
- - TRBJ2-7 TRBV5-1 CASSRSGSYEQYF TGCGCCAGCTCCCGGAGTGGATCCTACGAGCAGTACTTC
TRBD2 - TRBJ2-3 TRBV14 CASSLFGGRATDTQYF TGTGCCAGCAGCCTATTCGGCGGGAGGGCAACAGATACGCAGTATTTT
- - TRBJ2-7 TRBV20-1 CSATTGYEQYF TGCAGTGCTACGACAGGCTACGAGCAGTACTTC
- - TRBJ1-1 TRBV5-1 CASSLSGTSEAFF TGCGCCAGCAGCCTCTCCGGGACAAGTGAAGCTTTCTTT
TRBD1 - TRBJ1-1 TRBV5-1 CASSFLTGMSVHTEAFF TGCGCCAGCAGCTTCCTGACAGGGATGAGTGTGCACACTGAAGCTTTCTTT
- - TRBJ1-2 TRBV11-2 CASSSGQLINYGYTF TGTGCCAGCAGCTCCGGACAGTTGATTAACTATGGCTACACCTTC
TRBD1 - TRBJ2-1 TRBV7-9 CASSLEQGAHNEQFF TGTGCCAGCAGCTTAGAACAGGGGGCGCACAATGAGCAGTTCTTC
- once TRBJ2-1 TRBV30 CAWSPLPAGNEQFF TGTGCCTGGAGTCCCCTACCTGCCGGCAATGAGCAGTTCTTC